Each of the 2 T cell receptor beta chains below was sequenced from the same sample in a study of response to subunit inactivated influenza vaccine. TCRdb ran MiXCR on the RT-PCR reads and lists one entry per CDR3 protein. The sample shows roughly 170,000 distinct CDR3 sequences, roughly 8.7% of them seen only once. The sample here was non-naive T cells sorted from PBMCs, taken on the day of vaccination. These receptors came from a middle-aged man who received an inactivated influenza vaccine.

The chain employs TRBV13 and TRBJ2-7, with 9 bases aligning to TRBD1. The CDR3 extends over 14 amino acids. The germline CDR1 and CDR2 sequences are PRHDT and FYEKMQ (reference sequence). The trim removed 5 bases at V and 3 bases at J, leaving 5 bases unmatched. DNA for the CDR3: TGTGCCAGCAGCCCCGGACAGGGGATCTACGAGCAGTACTTC. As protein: CASSPGQGIYEQYF.

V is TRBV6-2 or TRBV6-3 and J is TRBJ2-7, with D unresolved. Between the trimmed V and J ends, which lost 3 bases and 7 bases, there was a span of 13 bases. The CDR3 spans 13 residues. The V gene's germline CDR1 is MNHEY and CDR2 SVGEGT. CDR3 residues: CASSYPRPPEQYF. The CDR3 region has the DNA TGTGCCAGCAGTTATCCCCGTCCTCCGGAGCAGTACTTC.